The sequence of this TCR beta chain was determined in a study of cytomegalovirus exposure and HLA in healthy donors. At the level of the study: From HLA-typed donors, an early data release held some 80 million unique TCRs. Study-wide points: In a later analysis, at a false discovery rate of 0.05, roughly 17,000 TCR beta sequences matched HLA alleles. Productive rates of about 87% or about 30% were seen for most TCR beta V segments in an earlier analysis.

The primer mix had 60 Vbeta and 13 Jbeta primers. Sequencing used immunoSEQ multiplex PCR; TCRdb keeps in-frame clones, though not all of them. The sample consists of 150,000 to 180,000 clones, over 60% of them appearing once. Losses at the gene ends were 5 bases for V and 1 base for J; bases not matched to a gene: 4. CDR1 and CDR2 (germline): SGHAT, FQNNGV. The CDR3 has 14 residues. Regarding this clone: Its antigen is currently unknown.

This sequence was found in a woman aged 40 to 50 in good health and CMV-seronegative. V and J are TRBV11-2 and TRBJ2-5; 7 bases agree with TRBD2. The sequenced sample consisted of PBMCs. The CDR3 sequence is CASSPTGGQETQYF. CDR3 in DNA: TGTGCCAGCAGCCCAACGGGGGGCCAAGAGACCCAGTACTTC.